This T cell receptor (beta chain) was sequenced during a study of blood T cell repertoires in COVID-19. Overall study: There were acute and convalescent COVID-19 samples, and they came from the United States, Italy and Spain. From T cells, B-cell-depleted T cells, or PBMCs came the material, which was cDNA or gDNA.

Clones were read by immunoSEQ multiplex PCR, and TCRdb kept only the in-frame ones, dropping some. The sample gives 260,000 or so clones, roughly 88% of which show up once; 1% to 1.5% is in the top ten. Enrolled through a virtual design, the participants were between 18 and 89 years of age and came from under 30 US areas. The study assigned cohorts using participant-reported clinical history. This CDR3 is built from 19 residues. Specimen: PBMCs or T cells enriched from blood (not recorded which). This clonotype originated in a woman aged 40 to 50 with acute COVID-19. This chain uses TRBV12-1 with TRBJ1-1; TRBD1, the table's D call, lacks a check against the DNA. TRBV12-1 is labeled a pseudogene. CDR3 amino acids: CASSFSRPGQGVQNTEAFF. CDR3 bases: TGTGCCAGCAGCTTTTCACGACCGGGACAGGGAGTTCAGAACACTGAAGCTTTCTTT.